This is a list of T cell receptor beta chains from one sample in a study of neurological immune-mediated disorders. TCRdb reanalysed the 5' RACE reads using MiXCR and keeps one entry per CDR3 protein. The table includes over 60,000 distinct CDR3 sequences, roughly 4.8% detected once. The specimen was PBMCs. These receptors all come from an older woman with multiple sclerosis. Each CDR3 is given with its conserved first and last residue. A D gene is named only where the DNA matches it firmly. Only part of the rows carry a size: once, few, many, or a class if the clone is expanded.

CDR3 protein,CDR3 DNA,D gene,J gene,V gene,clone size
CASSPSGLKKLFF,TGTGCCAGCAGCCCCTCCGGATTGAAAAAACTGTTTTTT,NA,TRBJ1-4,TRBV7-9,many
CASSQEGTYTGELFF,TGTGCCAGCAGCCAAGAAGGGACATACACCGGGGAGCTGTTTTTT,NA,TRBJ2-2,TRBV3-1,many
CASSYSEDSYEQYF,TGTGCCAGCAGTTACTCGGAGGACTCCTACGAGCAGTACTTC,NA,TRBJ2-7,TRBV6-2/TRBV6-3,NA
CASSFEGPTYEQYF,TGCGCCAGCAGCTTCGAAGGACCGACCTACGAGCAGTACTTC,NA,TRBJ2-7,TRBV5-1,NA
CASTFLMGGNEQFF,TGTGCCAGCACCTTTCTTATGGGAGGCAATGAGCAGTTCTTC,NA,TRBJ2-1,TRBV7-8,many
CASSYSRGANYGYTF,TGTGCCAGCAGTTACTCTAGGGGTGCTAACTATGGCTACACCTTC,NA,TRBJ1-2,TRBV6-5,many
CASSSQAGSGSYEQYF,TGTGCCAGCAGCTCCCAAGCCGGGAGCGGTAGCTACGAGCAGTACTTC,NA,TRBJ2-7,TRBV7-6,many
CASSPRVGTSGFSTDTQYF,TGTGCCAGCAGCCCACGGGTCGGGACTAGCGGGTTTAGCACAGATACGCAGTATTTT,TRBD2,TRBJ2-3,TRBV7-2,many
CASRGAGTSSYEQYF,TGCGCCAGCAGGGGGGCCGGGACTTCCTCCTACGAGCAGTACTTC,NA,TRBJ2-7,TRBV10-2,many
CASSLGAGGRPYEQYF,TGTGCCAGCAGCTTAGGGGCGGGAGGCCGACCCTACGAGCAGTACTTC,TRBD2,TRBJ2-7,TRBV7-2,many
CSAKTANTEAFF,TGCAGCGCTAAGACAGCGAACACTGAAGCTTTCTTT,NA,TRBJ1-1,TRBV29-1,many
CAWNTASYGYTF,TGTGCCTGGAACACAGCTTCCTATGGCTACACCTTC,NA,TRBJ1-2,TRBV30,many
CASSSGGRANEQFF,TGTGCCAGCAGTTCTGGGGGCAGGGCCAATGAGCAGTTCTTC,NA,TRBJ2-1,TRBV6-5,many
CASSFKSSGNTIYF,TGTGCCAGCAGTTTCAAGAGCTCTGGAAACACCATATATTTT,NA,TRBJ1-3,TRBV12-3/TRBV12-4,many
CSARGVVNEQFF,TGCAGTGCTAGAGGGGTCGTGAATGAGCAGTTCTTC,NA,TRBJ2-1,TRBV20-1,NA
CASSRDSKNNEQFF,TGTGCCAGCAGCCGGGACTCCAAAAACAATGAGCAGTTCTTC,NA,TRBJ2-1,TRBV4-2,many
CASSRDPGGPQHF,TGTGCCAGCAGTCGGGACCCAGGTGGGCCCCAGCATTTT,NA,TRBJ1-5,TRBV12-3/TRBV12-4,many
CSARDRTYEQYF,TGCAGTGCTAGAGATAGAACCTACGAGCAGTACTTC,NA,TRBJ2-7,TRBV20-1,many
CASNAQGGVETQYF,TGTGCCAGCAACGCACAGGGGGGTGTAGAGACCCAGTACTTC,TRBD1,TRBJ2-5,TRBV6-2/TRBV6-3,NA
CASSSSYEQYF,TGTGCCAGCAGTTCGTCCTACGAGCAGTACTTC,NA,TRBJ2-7,TRBV3-1,medium-sized
CSAFSGSSYNEQFF,TGCAGTGCTTTTAGCGGGAGCTCCTACAATGAGCAGTTCTTC,TRBD2,TRBJ2-1,TRBV20-1,many
CASSQVGRGGEETQYF,TGCGCCAGCAGCCAAGTCGGGAGAGGGGGCGAAGAGACCCAGTACTTC,NA,TRBJ2-5,TRBV4-1,many
CASRQGDSSYNEQFF,TGTGCCAGCAGACAAGGGGATAGCTCCTACAATGAGCAGTTCTTC,NA,TRBJ2-1,TRBV7-2,many
CASSLSLSGSSYNEQFF,TGCGCCAGCAGCTTGAGTTTAAGCGGGAGCTCCTACAATGAGCAGTTCTTC,TRBD2,TRBJ2-1,TRBV5-1,few
CASSRSGGDTEAFF,TGTGCCAGCAGCCGTAGTGGCGGGGACACTGAAGCTTTCTTT,NA,TRBJ1-1,TRBV7-2,many
CASRVEPNNEQFF,TGCGCCAGCAGAGTAGAGCCTAACAATGAGCAGTTCTTC,NA,TRBJ2-1,TRBV5-1,many
CASSLKGASYNEQFF,TGTGCCAGCAGCCTTAAGGGGGCTTCCTACAATGAGCAGTTCTTC,TRBD1,TRBJ2-1,TRBV7-9,few
CASSPRAGISTEAFF,TGCGCCAGCAGCCCTAGAGCTGGGATCTCAACTGAAGCTTTCTTT,NA,TRBJ1-1,TRBV5-1,many
CSASGTENTEAFF,TGCAGTGCCAGCGGGACAGAGAACACTGAAGCTTTCTTT,TRBD1,TRBJ1-1,TRBV20-1,many